Included here is one T cell receptor beta chain sequence, with context. Its target is unknown. CDR1 and CDR2 from the germline V gene are SNHLY and FYNNEI. V lost 3 bases, J lost 2 bases, and 12 bases lay in between. This CDR3 is 15 amino acids long. This entry belongs to a study of CD8 T cells in ankylosing spondylitis. Regarding the study as a whole: In ankylosing spondylitis blood, a motif of roughly eight highly homologous TCR beta variants appeared characteristic.

A single record per CDR3 protein comes from TCRdb applying MiXCR to the 5' RACE reads. Of 400,000 to 450,000 distinct CDR3 sequences listed, 15% to 20% are singletons. This chain uses TRBV2 with TRBJ2-3; possible D gene TRBD2, 6 bases. Sequencing was performed on blood, either unsorted or a sorted T cell fraction (not recorded which). This sequence was found in a male donor with ankylosing spondylitis. This CDR3 is CASSERLAHTDTQYF. The DNA of the CDR3 is TGTGCCAGCAGTGAGCGGCTAGCGCACACAGATACGCAGTATTTT.